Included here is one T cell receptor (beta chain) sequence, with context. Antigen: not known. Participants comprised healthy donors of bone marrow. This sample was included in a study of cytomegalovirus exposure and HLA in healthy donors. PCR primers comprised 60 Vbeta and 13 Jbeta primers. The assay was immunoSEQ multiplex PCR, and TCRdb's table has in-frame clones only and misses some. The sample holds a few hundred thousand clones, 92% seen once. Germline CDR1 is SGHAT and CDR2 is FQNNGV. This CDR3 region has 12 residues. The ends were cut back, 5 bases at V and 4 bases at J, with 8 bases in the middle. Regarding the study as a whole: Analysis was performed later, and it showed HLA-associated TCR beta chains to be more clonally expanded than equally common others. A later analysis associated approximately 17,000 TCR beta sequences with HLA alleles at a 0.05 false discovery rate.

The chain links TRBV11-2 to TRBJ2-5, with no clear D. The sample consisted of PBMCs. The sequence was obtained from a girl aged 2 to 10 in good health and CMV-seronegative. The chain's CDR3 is CASSHLGETQYF. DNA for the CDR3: TGTGCCAGCAGCCATCTCGGAGAGACCCAGTACTTC.